These 19 T cell receptor beta chains share one sample of origin, sequenced in a study of T cell responses to AZD1222 COVID-19 vaccine. Repertoires were generated with immunoSEQ multiplex PCR, while TCRdb's copy carries only in-frame clones and drops some. There are about 190,000 clones in the sample; roughly 93% occur only once, and 0.99% lies in the top ten. Sequenced material: peripheral blood, taken on day 0 of AZD1222 vaccination. These receptors were collected from an adult in good health.

The chain combines TRBV4-3 with TRBJ2-7, with 9 bases identical to TRBD2. The germline V gene has CDR1 LGHNA and CDR2 YSLEER. The trim removed 2 bases at V and 1 base at J, leaving 3 bases unmatched. The CDR3 totals 15 residues. The CDR3, as DNA: TGCGCCAGCAGCCAACAAGCGGGGGGATCCTACGAGCAGTACTTC. This gives the protein CASSQQAGGSYEQYF.

This rearrangement joins TRBV19 to TRBJ1-4, with a weak D call TRBD1 (5 bases). Germline V lookup: CDR1 LNHDA, CDR2 SQIVND (reference sequence). V was pared by 3 bases and J by 0 bases, with 5 bases between. CDR3 size: 14 residues. CDR3 coding DNA: TGTGCCAGTAGTATGACAGCAACTAATGAAAAACTGTTTTTT. This sequence encodes CASSMTATNEKLFF.

The genes are TRBV9 and TRBJ2-7; 9 nucleotides line up with TRBD1. Trimming cost V 4 bases and J 3 bases; bases outside gene matches: 5. The CDR3 consists of 14 residues. Germline lookup yields CDR1 SGDLS and CDR2 YYNGEE. The CDR3 DNA reads as TGTGCCAGCAGCCAAGGACAGGGGAACTACGAGCAGTACTTC. Residues: CASSQGQGNYEQYF. Using reference TRBV9 and TRBJ2-7 for the parts outside the CDR3, the full variable domain is DSGVTQTPKHLITATGQRVTLRCSPRSGDLSVYWYQQSLDQGLQFLIQYYNGEERAKGNILERFSAQQFPDLHSELNLSSLELGDSALYFCASSQGQGNYEQYFGPGTRLTVT.

This chain uses TRBV15 with TRBJ1-3, with 9 positions matching TRBD1. Per germline, CDR1 LNHNV and CDR2 YYDKDF (reference sequence). The CDR3 covers 18 residues. V shed 1 base and J 3 bases; nucleotides not matched to a gene: 10. CDR3 sequence: CATSRVGPGQGFGNTIYF. CDR3 DNA: TGTGCCACCAGCAGAGTGGGACCGGGACAGGGATTTGGAAACACCATATATTTT. The complete variable domain, with remaining parts taken from reference TRBV15 and TRBJ1-3, reads DAMVIQNPRYQVTQFGKPVTLSCSQTLNHNVMYWYQQKSSQAPKLLFHYYDKDFNNEADTPDNFQSRRPNTSFCFLDIRSPGLGDTAMYLCATSRVGPGQGFGNTIYFGEGSWLTVV.

The chain employs TRBV29-1 and TRBJ2-7; a possible D gene is TRBD1 (6 bases). This CDR3 has 13 residues. CDR1 is SQVTM and CDR2 is ANQGSEA in the germline V gene. Trimming removed 1 base at V and 6 bases at J, with 13 bases between. The CDR3, as DNA: TGCAGCGTTGAAGGGGACACGTTGGGCGAGCAGTACTTC. This translates into CSVEGDTLGEQYF.

The CDR3 region has the DNA TGTGCCAGCAGTTCAGGGCTGAACACTGAAGCTTTCTTT. Translation: CASSSGLNTEAFF. The chain has TRBV12-3 or TRBV12-4 and TRBJ1-1, with TRBD1 as a possible D gene (5 bases). There are 13 residues in the CDR3. The V gene lost 4 bases and the J gene lost 0 bases, with 6 bases spanning the gap.

This clone was found once. This rearrangement joins TRBV29-1 to TRBJ2-2; 9 bases are a match to TRBD2. The CDR3 totals 15 residues. Germline values: CDR1 SQVTM, CDR2 ANQGSEA. CDR3: CSGSSGGANTGELFF. The DNA of the CDR3 is TGCAGTGGGAGTAGCGGGGGAGCGAACACCGGGGAGCTGTTTTTT.

Note on this clone: This same CDR3 is encoded by further DNA sequences in the sample. The chain has TRBV18 and TRBJ1-1; no reliable D call. The CDR3 runs to 14 residues. Trimming left V 3 bases short and J 0 bases short, with 8 bases between. Germline loops: CDR1 KGHSH, CDR2 LQKENI. CDR3 residues: CASSPRGVNTEAFF. DNA of the CDR3: TGTGCCAGCTCACCTCGCGGAGTGAACACTGAAGCTTTCTTT.

This chain uses TRBV5-1 with TRBJ2-2, with TRBD1 matching 8 bases. V shed 2 bases, J shed 6 bases, and the junction held 12 bases outside the gene matches. Germline V lookup: CDR1 SGHRS, CDR2 YFSETQ. The CDR3 is 17 residues long. The CDR3 sequence: CASSLPSGGSLSGELFF. Here the CDR3 DNA reads TGCGCCAGCAGCTTACCCTCAGGGGGCTCTTTATCCGGGGAGCTGTTTTTT.

The sample holds one count of this clone. This chain links TRBV7-6 with TRBJ1-6; D may be TRBD1 (5 bases). The V gene lost 5 bases and the J gene lost 7 bases, with 9 bases spanning the gap. The CDR3 runs 13 residues. Germline V gene sequence: CDR1 SGHVS, CDR2 FNYEAQ. CDR3 nucleotides: TGTGCCAGCAGCCCAAAGGGGAATTCACCCCTCCACTTT. Translation: CASSPKGNSPLHF. Based on the CDR3 plus reference TRBV7-6 and TRBJ1-6, the full variable domain is GAGVSQSPRYKVTKRGQDVALRCDPISGHVSLYWYRQALGQGPEFLTYFNYEAQQDKSGLPNDRFSAERPEGSISTLTIQRTEQRDSAMYRCASSPKGNSPLHFGNGTRLTVT.

The chain has TRBV5-5 and TRBJ1-4; 11 bases are a match to TRBD1. V lost 0 bases, J lost 3 bases, and 7 bases stayed unmatched. The V gene's germline CDR1 is SGHKS and CDR2 YYEKEE (reference sequence). The CDR3 is made up of 18 amino acids. CDR3 loop: CASSLVGQGGPSNEKLFF. The CDR3 DNA reads as TGTGCCAGCAGCTTGGTGGGACAGGGGGGCCCTTCTAATGAAAAACTGTTTTTT.

V gene TRBV7-2 combines with J gene TRBJ1-1, with 7 bases lining up with TRBD1. Looked up from germline, CDR1 is SGHTA and CDR2 is FQGNSA. This CDR3 has 13 amino acids. With 3 bases clipped from V and 8 bases from J, the junction kept 6 bases outside the gene matches. The CDR3 here is CASSFGRGEEAFF. The DNA for the CDR3 is TGTGCCAGCAGCTTTGGCAGGGGGGAGGAAGCTTTCTTT.

The chain has TRBV19 and TRBJ2-2, with D possibly TRBD1 on 6 matching bases. The CDR3 consists of 14 residues. Trimming pared 7 bases from V and 5 bases from J, leaving 14 bases between. Germline V gene sequence: CDR1 LNHDA, CDR2 SQIVND (reference sequence). CDR3 in amino acids: CASNGGERTGELFF. CDR3 DNA sequence: TGTGCCAGTAATGGGGGCGAAAGGACCGGGGAGCTGTTTTTT. Drawing the rest from reference TRBV19 and TRBJ2-2, the complete variable domain is DGGITQSPKYLFRKEGQNVTLSCEQNLNHDAMYWYRQDPGQGLRLIYYSQIVNDFQKGDIAEGYSVSREKKESFPLTVTSAQKNPTAFYLCASNGGERTGELFFGEGSRLTVL.

J is TRBJ2-5 and V is TRBV18; 7 nucleotides match TRBD1. CDR3 length: 14 amino acids. Germline CDR1 KGHSH, CDR2 LQKENI. The V and J ends lost 0 bases and 5 bases, in that order; junction bases with no gene match: 3. The CDR3 reads CASSPPDRQETQYF. The CDR3 bases are TGTGCCAGCTCACCACCGGACAGGCAGGAGACCCAGTACTTC. The full variable domain, its missing parts supplied by reference TRBV18 and TRBJ2-5, is NAGVMQNPRHLVRRRGQEARLRCSPMKGHSHVYWYRQLPEEGLKFMVYLQKENIIDESGMPKERFSAEFPKEGPSILRIQQVVRGDSAAYFCASSPPDRQETQYFGPGTRLLVL.

J is TRBJ1-2 and V is TRBV6-2 or TRBV6-3; D is possibly TRBD1 (6 bases). CDR1 and CDR2 (germline): MNHEY, SVGEGT. The CDR3 runs to 14 residues. Trimming pared 4 bases from V and 5 bases from J, leaving 14 bases between. The CDR3 spells CASSSGRGKYGYTF. The CDR3 DNA sequence: TGTGCCAGCAGTTCGGGCAGGGGCAAGTATGGCTACACCTTC.

CDR3 amino acids: CASSLVGQGVNEQFF. The CDR3 nucleotides are TGCGCCAGCAGCTTGGTAGGACAGGGGGTCAATGAGCAGTTCTTC. J is TRBJ2-1 and V is TRBV5-1; the match to TRBD1 covers 10 bases. This CDR3 comprises 15 residues. The trim removed 0 bases at V and 6 bases at J, leaving 3 bases unmatched. Germline loops: CDR1 SGHRS, CDR2 YFSETQ.

V and J are TRBV9 and TRBJ1-5, with 9 bases fitting TRBD1. Germline V lookup: CDR1 SGDLS, CDR2 YYNGEE. CDR3 length equals 16 residues. J lost 7 bases, V lost 3 bases, and 11 bases had no gene match. CDR3 nucleotides: TGTGCCAGCAGCGCCGATTTACAGGGGGCAGGGCAGCCCCAGCATTTT. Its translation: CASSADLQGAGQPQHF.

The chain is built from TRBV10-1 and TRBJ2-1, with TRBD2 matching 7 bases. The trim removed 2 bases at V and 13 bases at J, leaving 8 bases unmatched. CDR1 and CDR2 from the germline V gene are WNHNN and SYGVQD (reference sequence). The CDR3 has 13 residues. The CDR3 sequence is CASSEGAGAIQFF. DNA for the CDR3: TGCGCCAGCAGTGAGGGCGCGGGAGCAATACAGTTCTTC.

This sequence joins TRBV12-3 or TRBV12-4 and TRBJ1-5; TRBD1 is a possible D gene (5 bases). The CDR3 totals 13 residues. The germline V and J ends were trimmed by 5 bases and 1 base, with 6 bases remaining between them. The CDR3 DNA is TGTGCCAGCAGTCAGGGAAGCAATCAGCCCCAGCATTTT. This translates into CASSQGSNQPQHF.